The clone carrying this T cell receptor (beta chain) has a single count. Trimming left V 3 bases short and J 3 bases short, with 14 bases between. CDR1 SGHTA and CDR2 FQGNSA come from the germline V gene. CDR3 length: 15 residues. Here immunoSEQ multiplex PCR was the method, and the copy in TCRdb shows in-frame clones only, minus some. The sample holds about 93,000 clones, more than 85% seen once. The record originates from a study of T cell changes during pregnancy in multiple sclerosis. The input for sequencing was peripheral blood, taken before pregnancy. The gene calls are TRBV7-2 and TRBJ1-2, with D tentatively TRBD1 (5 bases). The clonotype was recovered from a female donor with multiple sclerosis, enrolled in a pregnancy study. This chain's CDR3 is CASSFTPTEYYGYTF. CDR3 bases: TGTGCCAGCAGCTTTACGCCGACAGAATACTATGGCTACACCTTC.